The 2 T cell receptor beta chains in this list originate from one sample, sequenced in a study of cytomegalovirus exposure and HLA in healthy donors. The PCR contained 60 Vbeta and 13 Jbeta primers. The repertoire was sequenced with immunoSEQ multiplex PCR; TCRdb's copy has only in-frame clones and lacks some. This table has around 200,000 clones, about 84% appearing once. The sample was PBMCs. The source of these receptors is a man in his fifties in good health and CMV-seronegative.

This clone was recorded once. V usage is TRBV14 and J usage is TRBJ1-1; 8 bases align to TRBD1. This CDR3 has 14 residues. V shed 4 bases and J 4 bases; nucleotides not matched to a gene: 5. Germline CDR1 reads SGHDN; CDR2 reads FVKESK. For the CDR3, the DNA is TGTGCCAGCAGCCCCAGGGGGCTGGGCACTGAAGCTTTCTTT. It translates to CASSPRGLGTEAFF.

With regard to this clone: An end of the junction does not agree with germline; a read error may underlie this. The rearrangement links TRBV7-9 to TRBJ1-6; D possibly corresponds to TRBD1 (5 bases). Germline CDR1 and CDR2: SEHNR and FQNEAQ (reference sequence). This CDR3 comprises 12 residues. For the CDR3, the DNA is TGTTCCAGCAGCCGGTCAACGGGACTTCTGGAATTT. The encoded protein is CSSSRSTGLLEF.